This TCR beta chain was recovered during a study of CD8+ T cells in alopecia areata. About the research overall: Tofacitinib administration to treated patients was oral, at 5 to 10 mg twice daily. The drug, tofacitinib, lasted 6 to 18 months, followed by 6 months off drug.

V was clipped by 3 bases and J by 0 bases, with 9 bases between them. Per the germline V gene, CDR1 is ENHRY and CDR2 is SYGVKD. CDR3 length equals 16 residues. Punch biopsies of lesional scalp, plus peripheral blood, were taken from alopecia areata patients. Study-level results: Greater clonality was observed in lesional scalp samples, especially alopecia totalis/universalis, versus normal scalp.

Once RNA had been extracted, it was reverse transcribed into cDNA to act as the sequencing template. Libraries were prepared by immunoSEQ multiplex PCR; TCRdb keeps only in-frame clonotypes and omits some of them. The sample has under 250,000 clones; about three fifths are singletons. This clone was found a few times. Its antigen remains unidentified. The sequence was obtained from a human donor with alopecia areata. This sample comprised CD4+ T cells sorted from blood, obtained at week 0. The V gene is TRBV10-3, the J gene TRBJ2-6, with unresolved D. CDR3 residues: CAISERTGSGANVLTF. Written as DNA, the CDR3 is TGTGCCATCAGTGAAAGGACGGGCTCTGGGGCCAACGTCCTGACTTTC.